This TCR beta chain was captured by sequencing in a study of CD8 T cells in ankylosing spondylitis. Each CDR3 protein gets one entry after TCRdb re-called the 5' RACE reads with MiXCR. Seen here are just over 300,000 distinct CDR3 sequences, less than 25% observed once, and the top ten hold roughly 3.6%. This clonotype was seen only a few times. CDR3 length: 16 amino acids. V was pared by 3 bases and J by 7 bases, with 13 bases of the junction left unmatched. The V gene's germline CDR1 is KGHSH and CDR2 LQKENI. The genes are TRBV18 and TRBJ1-2, with 8 nucleotides matching TRBD1. This TCR derives from a female donor with ankylosing spondylitis or in good health (not recorded which). Specimen: blood, either unsorted or a sorted T cell fraction (not recorded which). CDR3 coding DNA: TGTGCCAGCTCACCCTCGACAGGGGAAAGCTCATCTGGCTACACCTTC. Its protein is CASSPSTGESSSGYTF.